The 8 T cell receptor beta chains below were found in one sample sequenced in a study of blood T cell repertoires in COVID-19. The repertoire was sequenced with immunoSEQ multiplex PCR; TCRdb's copy has only in-frame clones and lacks some. The sample has some 140,000 clones, roughly 80% seen once. Material: peripheral blood. The receptors stem from an elderly woman with acute or convalescent COVID-19.

The chain links TRBV14 to TRBJ1-2; D gene uncertain. This CDR3 contains 13 residues. The V and J ends lost 1 base and 7 bases respectively, with 10 bases between them. The V gene's germline CDR1 is SGHDN and CDR2 FVKESK. CDR3 in amino acids: CASSQVLGFGYTF. Here the CDR3 DNA reads TGTGCCAGCAGCCAAGTCCTAGGTTTTGGCTACACCTTC.

The rearrangement uses TRBV30 and TRBJ1-5; tentatively, D is TRBD1 (6 bases). The germline V gene encodes CDR1 GTSNPN and CDR2 SVGIG (reference sequence). Trimming pared 0 bases from V and 11 bases from J, leaving 11 bases between. This CDR3 is 12 amino acids long. CDR3 DNA: TGTGCCTGGAGTGTAGGTACAGGGTCCCAGCATTTT. Its protein product is CAWSVGTGSQHF.

This clone was seen just once. The chain carries TRBV3-1 (or the pseudogene TRBV3-2) and TRBJ2-5; TRBD2 aligns across 7 bases. Losses at the gene ends were 4 bases for V and 2 bases for J; bases not matched to a gene: 7. The CDR3 spans 15 residues. CDR1 and CDR2 from the germline V gene are LGHDT and YNNKEL (reference sequence). This CDR3 is CASSRRLATQETQYF. The DNA of the CDR3 is TGTGCCAGCAGCCGTCGACTAGCCACGCAAGAGACCCAGTACTTC.

V usage is TRBV6-2 or TRBV6-3 and J usage is TRBJ2-1; the D gene is possibly TRBD1 (5 bases). The germline gives CDR1 MNHEY, CDR2 SVGEGT. The CDR3 covers 11 residues. V was clipped by 6 bases and J by 7 bases, with 7 bases between them. CDR3 residues: CASSRQNEQFF. In DNA, the CDR3 is TGTGCCAGCAGCCGACAGAATGAGCAGTTCTTC.

The chain couples TRBV12-3 or TRBV12-4 to TRBJ2-3; D is perhaps TRBD2 (5 bases). The CDR3 totals 12 residues. Trimming cost V 5 bases and J 9 bases, with 12 bases left between them. The CDR3, as DNA: TGTGCCAGCAGTCCCTCTTGGGAGACGCAGTATTTT. Translated: CASSPSWETQYF.

The chain links TRBV19 to TRBJ1-6, with 9 bases matching TRBD1. J lost 8 bases, V lost 4 bases, and 6 bases had no gene match. CDR3 length: 15 amino acids. From germline, CDR1 is LNHDA and CDR2 SQIVND (reference sequence). CDR3 sequence: CASSRGTGMDSPLHF. CDR3 DNA sequence: TGTGCCAGTAGTAGGGGGACAGGGATGGATTCACCCCTCCACTTT.

V usage is TRBV7-2 and J usage is TRBJ1-1, with D unclear. There are 15 residues in the CDR3. Germline V gene data show CDR1 as SGHTA and CDR2 as FQGNSA. V gave up 0 bases and J gave up 1 base, with 9 bases separating them. CDR3 sequence reads: CASSLAPQKNTEAFF. As DNA, the CDR3 is TGTGCCAGCAGCTTAGCCCCTCAGAAGAACACTGAAGCTTTCTTT.

J is TRBJ2-1 and V is TRBV4-2, with D perhaps matching TRBD2 (5 bases). This CDR3 comprises 15 residues. The V gene lost 0 bases and the J gene lost 8 bases, with 14 bases spanning the gap. Germline CDR1 LGHNA, CDR2 YNFKEQ. Here the CDR3 reads CASSQDVAMRDEQFF. The CDR3 DNA follows: TGTGCCAGCAGCCAAGATGTAGCTATGAGGGATGAGCAGTTCTTC.